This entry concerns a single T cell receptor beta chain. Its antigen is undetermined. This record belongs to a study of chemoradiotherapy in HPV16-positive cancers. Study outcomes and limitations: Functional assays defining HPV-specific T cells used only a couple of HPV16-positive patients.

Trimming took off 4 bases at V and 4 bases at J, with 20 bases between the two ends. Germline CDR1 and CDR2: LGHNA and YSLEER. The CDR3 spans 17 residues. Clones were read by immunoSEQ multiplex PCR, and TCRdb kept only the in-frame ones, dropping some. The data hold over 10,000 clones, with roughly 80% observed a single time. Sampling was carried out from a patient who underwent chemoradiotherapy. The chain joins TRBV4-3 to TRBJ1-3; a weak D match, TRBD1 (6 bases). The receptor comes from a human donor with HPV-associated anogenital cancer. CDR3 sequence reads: CASSPKLHREMGNTIYF. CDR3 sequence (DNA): TGCGCCAGCAGCCCGAAGCTTCACAGGGAAATGGGAAACACCATATATTTT.